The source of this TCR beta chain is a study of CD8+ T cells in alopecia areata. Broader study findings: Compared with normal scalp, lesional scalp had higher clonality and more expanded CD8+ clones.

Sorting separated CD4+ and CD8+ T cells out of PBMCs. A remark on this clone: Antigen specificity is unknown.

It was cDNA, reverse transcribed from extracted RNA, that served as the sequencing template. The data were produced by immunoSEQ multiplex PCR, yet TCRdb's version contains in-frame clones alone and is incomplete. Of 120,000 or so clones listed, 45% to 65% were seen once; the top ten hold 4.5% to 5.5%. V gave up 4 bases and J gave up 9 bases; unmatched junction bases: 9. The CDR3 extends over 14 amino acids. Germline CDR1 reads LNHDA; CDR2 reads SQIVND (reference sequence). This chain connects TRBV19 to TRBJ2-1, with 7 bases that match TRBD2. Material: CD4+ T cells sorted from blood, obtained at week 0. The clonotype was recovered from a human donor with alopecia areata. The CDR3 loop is CASSTMRGGSEQFF. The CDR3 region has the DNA TGTGCCAGTAGTACAATGCGGGGCGGGAGTGAGCAGTTCTTC. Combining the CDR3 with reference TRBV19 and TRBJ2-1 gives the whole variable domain DGGITQSPKYLFRKEGQNVTLSCEQNLNHDAMYWYRQDPGQGLRLIYYSQIVNDFQKGDIAEGYSVSREKKESFPLTVTSAQKNPTAFYLCASSTMRGGSEQFFGPGTRLTVL.